This T cell receptor beta chain was recorded in a study of OX40 agonist ivuxolimab in advanced cancers. The overall study: Head and neck, renal cell, melanoma or hepatocellular carcinoma were the cancers that dose-escalation patients had.

The germline V gene has CDR1 SGHRS and CDR2 YFSETQ. The CDR3 sequence is 15 residues long. The V gene lost 0 bases and the J gene lost 7 bases, with 16 bases spanning the gap. Measured with immunoSEQ multiplex PCR; TCRdb has only the in-frame clones, and not every one. The sample lists about 68,000 clones; about 85% were seen once. This chain uses TRBV5-1 with TRBJ1-2; tentative D call: TRBD1 (5 bases). The sequence derives from an adult with an advanced solid tumor such as melanoma, head and neck, liver or kidney cancer. This sample comprised CD4+ or CD8+ T cells sorted from blood, obtained in a trial of the OX40 agonist ivuxolimab. CDR3 DNA sequence: TGCGCCAGCAGCTTGGGTAGGGGACCCTTCTCTGGCTACACCTTC. Protein product: CASSLGRGPFSGYTF.